Following are 2 T cell receptor beta chains from one sample sequenced in a study of tumor and adjacent non-tumor tissue in lung cancer. The library came from three nested PCR rounds adapted from ARM-PCR protocols. TCRdb recomputed calls from the multiplex PCR reads with MiXCR, one row per CDR3 protein. The sample comprises 44,000 or so distinct CDR3 sequences, more than 60% of which are singletons, and 15% to 20% rests with the top ten. No cell sorting was done before RNA was extracted from the tissue. This non-tumor lung sample came from over 3 cm beyond the tumor edge. The sequenced sample was distant non-tumor lung tissue. These TCRs come from a woman aged 40 to 55 with non-small cell lung cancer.

This clonotype was detected only once. The CDR3 DNA follows: TGTGCCAGCAACCCATTTTTGGCTAGCGTTCATAAGCAGTTCTTC. Protein product: CASNPFLASVHKQFF. The rearrangement joins TRBV11-2 to TRBJ2-1; maybe TRBD2 (6 bases). The CDR3 contains 15 residues. Looked up from germline, CDR1 is SGHAT and CDR2 is FQNNGV. V lost 7 bases to trimming and J lost 11 bases, with 24 bases between them. Filled out from reference TRBV11-2 and TRBJ2-1, the complete variable domain reads EAGVAQSPRYKIIEKRQSVAFWCNPISGHATLYWYQQILGQGPKLLIQFQNNGVVDDSQLPKDRFSAERLKGVDSTLKIQPAKLEDSAVYLCASNPFLASVHKQFFGPGTRLTVL.

This clonotype was seen a handful of times. One base away lies a much larger clone, so this may be a sequencing read error. The V and J genes are TRBV6-6 and TRBJ1-1; 7 bases line up with TRBD1. The CDR3 length is 16 residues. The germline CDR1 and CDR2 sequences are MNHNY and SVGAGI (reference sequence). V was clipped by 4 bases and J by 3 bases; unmatched bases: 11. In DNA form, the CDR3 reads TGTGCCAGCAGTTCCAAAGCCGGGACAGCGGACACTGAAGCTTTCTTT. Protein product: CASSSKAGTADTEAFF.